This T cell receptor (beta chain) came from a study of shared clonotypes between healthy human individuals (dated by TCRdb to the early 2020s). At the level of the whole study: Two women and a few men aged 18 to 49 years were included in the cohort. For each donor, CD4 naive and CD4 memory were each run on three plates, CD8 naive on two plates, and CD8 memory on one plate. Blood TCR repertoires of about 5 healthy adults were deeply sequenced to estimate repertoire size and the extent of clonotype sharing between individuals. To increase sequencing depth and limit assay-specific biases, different laboratories used diverse techniques to prepare libraries and sequence TCR repertoires. Each donor's leukapheresis produced roughly between roughly 0.85 and 10 billion PBMCs. The study at large found these results: Sampling was limited to blood, and TCR repertoires in tissue likely differ from TCR repertoires in blood. Even with the large sequencing depth, rarefaction of the sorted-subset datasets indicated that sequencing was incomplete. Naive subsets generally had larger estimated clonotype richness than memory subsets. Roughly 5.2% of naive CD4, 3% to 3.5% of naive CD8, around 2.3% of memory CD4, and more than 0.35% of memory CD8 clonotypes were shared across a few donors. Because the study included only a small number of donors, the genetic and exposure-history diversity represented was limited. Pairwise subsampling indicated that sequencing depth was expected to affect the degree of clonotype sharing among donors. Higher generation probabilities were observed for clonotypes shared by all four sorted-subset donors than for non-shared clonotypes.

TCR CDR3 regions were amplified from genomic DNA by multiplex PCR using the deep immunoSEQ assay. Extracted genomic DNA from each cell subset was distributed evenly across all wells of several immunoSEQ 96-well plates, and each plate was treated as a replicate. For sorted subsets, approximately 200 ng of genomic DNA, equivalent to roughly 30,000 T cell genomes, went into each replicate PCR. Purified libraries were measured with a Qubit 3.0 fluorometer, size-checked on a Bioanalyzer 2100, and measured again with the KAPA Library Quantification kit. A separate single-read 150-cycle Illumina NextSeq 550 flow cell was used to sequence each immunoSEQ 96-well plate. The authors processed their data as follows. Because only junctional sequences without quality scores were contained in the immunoSEQ output, filtering matching that applied to full-length reads could not be performed. Sequences were annotated with PyIR, a Python wrapper for IgBLAST v1.9, using IMGT germline references to assign V/J genes and CDR3. Any read was removed if the V/J assignment was weak (E-value above 1e-6), the CDR3 was missing, or the read contained stop codons, out-of-frame junctions, or ambiguous translated residues. V3J clonotypes were defined as sequences sharing the same inferred V gene, J gene, and CDR3 amino acid sequence. Percentage overlap between repertoires was computed as shared unique clonotypes divided by the size of the smaller repertoire. Richness of each repertoire was evaluated using RTK rarefaction, the Chao1 estimator, and Recon v2.1 estimates of unobserved clonotypes. Generation probabilities were computed with OLGA for all TCRbeta clonotypes obtained by the gDNA method from a few donors. TCRdb limited this immuneACCESS table to in-frame rearrangements with V and J called. A share of clones is missing; checked studies link under half to unresolved V genes, and the rest is unexplained. That table is the source of V, J and clone size, and D and trimming were worked out from the DNA. The sample table shows roughly 1,800,000 clones, and roughly 95% are seen once. The biggest ten clones account for more than 0.95% of the sample.

The CDR3 holds 14 amino acids from the cysteine to the phenylalanine. The retained sequence is limited to the CDR3, 42 bases, with the frame set at the first base. Cut back by 3 bases and 1 base, the V and J ends lie 10 bases apart. From a lookup of the germline V gene, CDR1 and CDR2 are WSHSY and SAAADI. Remarks on this clone: The specificity of this receptor is unknown. Base qualities are missing; no much larger clone stands one base away.

CD8 naive samples consisted of CD45RO-negative cells that were positively selected for CCR7, yielding a CD45RA+CCR7+ population without TemRA cells. Donors were healthy HIV-negative adults with no recently reported acute infections or vaccinations. Every donor was a Caucasian adult living in Nashville, Tennessee, USA. Blood was obtained by leukapheresis, after which PBMCs were separated by Ficoll-Histopaque density gradient centrifugation and cryopreserved in liquid nitrogen vapor phase. Purity and quantity of every magnetically sorted T cell population were checked by analytical flow cytometry. Each sorted fraction had its genomic DNA isolated and then quantified by UV absorbance on a Nanodrop 2000c.

Recombination connected TRBV10-2 to TRBJ2-7, with an unclear D gene assignment. The sequenced material came from naive CD8+ T cells sorted from blood. Explained via the paper, the cell subset or site label denotes: CD45RA+CCR7+. The source is a young man in good health. The CDR3 region has the sequence CASSDEAASYEQYF. The DNA is TGCGCCAGCAGTGATGAGGCAGCATCCTACGAGCAGTACTTC.